Sequencing of this TCR beta chain was carried out in a study of long-term antiretroviral therapy in people with HIV. immunoSEQ v3.0 was run at survey level. Produced via immunoSEQ multiplex PCR; TCRdb's table is partial and in-frame only. The table records some 19,000 clones, around 80% of them present only once. Losses at the gene ends were 6 bases for V and 5 bases for J; bases not matched to a gene: 10. The CDR3 is made up of 16 amino acids. Germline V gene sequence: CDR1 KGHSH, CDR2 LQKENI. The V and J genes are TRBV18 and TRBJ2-2; TRBD1 aligns across 9 bases. This TCR was recovered from a middle-aged woman with HIV. The sample here was unsorted PBMCs, taken 4.1 years after starting antiretroviral therapy. CDR3: CASSTMGQGWTGELFF. CDR3 coding DNA: TGTGCCAGCTCGACTATGGGACAGGGTTGGACCGGGGAGCTGTTTTTT.